This is a list of T cell receptor beta chains from one sample in a study of blood T cell repertoires in COVID-19. Profiled with immunoSEQ multiplex PCR; TCRdb holds only in-frame clones, not every one. Altogether 75,000 to 90,000 clones are present, over 70% being singletons, with the ten largest covering about 12%. Material for sequencing was peripheral blood. The origin of the receptors is a woman between 40 and 50 years old with active or convalescent COVID-19. Both conserved end residues are part of each CDR3. A D gene is named only where the DNA matches it firmly. Only some rows state a clone size, as once, few, many or a class for expanded clones.

d_call	j_call	clone_size	v_call	cdr3_aa	cdr3_nt
.	TRBJ1-2	once	TRBV27	CASRSGFGSGTPHTTYTF	TGTGCCAGCAGATCCGGGTTCGGGTCCGGGACACCCCATACTACCTACACCTTC
TRBD2	TRBJ2-1	.	TRBV4-3	CASSHTSGIGNEQFF	TGCGCCAGCAGCCATACTAGCGGGATAGGGAATGAGCAGTTCTTC
TRBD2	TRBJ2-1	.	TRBV30	CAWSPTSGGGYNEQFF	TGTGCCTGGAGCCCGACTAGCGGGGGGGGATACAATGAGCAGTTCTTC
TRBD1	TRBJ2-5	.	TRBV9	CASSVGQGAETQYF	TGTGCCAGCAGCGTAGGTCAGGGGGCAGAGACCCAGTACTTC
.	TRBJ2-5	.	TRBV3-1/TRBV3-2	CASSQSLGQETQYF	TGTGCCAGCAGCCAATCACTAGGGCAAGAGACCCAGTACTTC
.	TRBJ1-6	once	TRBV3-1/TRBV3-2	CASSRPGNSPLHF	TGTGCCAGCAGCCGACCAGGGAATTCACCCCTCCACTTT
TRBD1	TRBJ2-1	.	TRBV15	CATSRGGTGGFEQFF	TGTGCCACCAGCAGAGGCGGGACAGGGGGCTTTGAGCAGTTCTTC
.	TRBJ2-6	once	TRBV19	CASSITGTGANVLTF	TGTGCCAGTAGTATTACGGGAACTGGGGCCAACGTCCTGACTTTC
.	TRBJ1-4	.	TRBV4-1	CASSQDRRNHNEKLFF	TGCGCCAGCAGCCAAGATCGGCGGAATCATAATGAAAAACTGTTTTTT
.	TRBJ2-7	.	TRBV20-1	CSASLGAYEQYF	TGCAGTGCTAGTCTAGGAGCGTACGAGCAGTACTTC
TRBD1	TRBJ1-1	.	TRBV4-3	CASRHRDRGETEAFF	TGCGCCAGCAGGCATCGTGACAGGGGCGAGACTGAAGCTTTCTTT
TRBD2	TRBJ2-6	medium-sized	TRBV4-3	CASSQVGGSGANVLTF	TGCGCCAGCAGCCAAGTGGGAGGGTCTGGGGCCAACGTCCTGACTTTC
TRBD1	TRBJ1-3	few	TRBV6-5	CATSDRPSGNTIYF	TGTGCCACTTCGGACAGGCCCTCTGGAAACACCATATATTTT
.	TRBJ1-2	.	TRBV18	CASSGTTLAANYGYTF	TGTGCCAGCTCCGGGACAACCCTGGCCGCTAACTATGGCTACACCTTC
.	TRBJ2-7	once	TRBV28	CASSFRQGTSYEQYF	TGTGCCAGCAGTTTCCGGCAGGGGACATCCTACGAGCAGTACTTC
TRBD1	TRBJ2-3	.	TRBV28	CASRGTAYPTDTQYF	TGTGCCAGCAGGGGGACAGCATACCCCACAGATACGCAGTATTTT
TRBD2	TRBJ2-7	.	TRBV7-2	CASSSAGASGSYEQYF	TGTGCCAGCAGCTCTGCCGGGGCTAGCGGATCCTACGAGCAGTACTTC
TRBD1	TRBJ2-1	.	TRBV2	CASKGTGVEGMFF	TGTGCCAGCAAAGGGACAGGTGTAGAGGGCATGTTCTTC
TRBD2	TRBJ2-1	.	TRBV7-2	CASSPWGRGALNNEQFF	TGTGCCAGCAGCCCATGGGGGCGGGGGGCATTGAACAATGAGCAGTTCTTC
.	TRBJ1-3	.	TRBV4-3	CASSQAFRGPGNTIYF	TGCGCCAGCAGCCAAGCCTTCAGGGGACCTGGAAACACCATATATTTT
.	TRBJ2-1	once	TRBV7-2	CASSLVVGVRYNEQFF	TGTGCCAGCAGCTTAGTGGTGGGAGTCAGATACAATGAGCAGTTCTTC
TRBD1	TRBJ1-2	once	TRBV28	CASSLWVQGGYGYTF	TGTGCCAGCAGTTTGTGGGTGCAGGGGGGCTATGGCTACACCTTC
.	TRBJ2-3	.	TRBV24-1	CATSDSTGFPSGTDTQYF	TGTGCCACCAGTGACTCCACAGGGTTCCCCAGTGGCACAGATACGCAGTATTTT
TRBD2	TRBJ2-7	.	TRBV4-3	CASSQFAGGYEQYF	TGCGCCAGCAGCCAATTCGCGGGGGGCTACGAGCAGTACTTC
.	TRBJ1-2	.	TRBV28	CASSAGRSIYGYTF	TGTGCCAGCAGCGCGGGACGAAGCATTTATGGCTACACCTTC
.	TRBJ1-2	.	TRBV2	CASIGWTVTPRTYGYTF	TGTGCCAGCATTGGTTGGACAGTGACTCCCAGGACCTATGGCTACACCTTC
TRBD1	TRBJ1-6	.	TRBV12-3/TRBV12-4	CASRQGNSPLHF	TGTGCCAGTCGACAGGGAAATTCACCCCTCCACTTT
TRBD2	TRBJ2-7	.	TRBV3-1/TRBV3-2	CASSQDSSGASVEYF	TGTGCCAGCAGCCAAGATTCCAGCGGGGCCTCCGTCGAGTACTTC
.	TRBJ1-2	.	TRBV12-3/TRBV12-4	CASSPINSYGYTF	TGTGCCAGCAGTCCCATAAACAGCTATGGCTACACCTTC
.	TRBJ1-3	.	TRBV19	CASSIYNTIYF	TGTGCCAGTAGTATATATAACACCATATATTTT
TRBD1	TRBJ2-7	.	TRBV25-1	CASSDRGPSYEQYF	TGTGCCAGCAGTGACAGGGGGCCTTCCTACGAGCAGTACTTC
.	TRBJ2-5	.	TRBV10-3	CAISDSSQETQYF	TGTGCCATCAGTGATTCTAGTCAAGAGACCCAGTACTTC
.	TRBJ1-2	.	TRBV4-1	CASSQDGGKGYGYTF	TGCGCCAGCAGCCAAGATGGCGGGAAGGGCTATGGCTACACCTTC
TRBD1	TRBJ1-5	few	TRBV9	CASSGGQGASQPQHF	TGTGCCAGCAGCGGGGGACAGGGGGCTAGTCAGCCCCAGCATTTT
.	TRBJ1-2	few	TRBV10-3	CAISEQWTDFNYGYTF	TGTGCCATCAGTGAGCAATGGACGGACTTTAACTATGGCTACACCTTC
.	TRBJ2-1	.	TRBV7-2	CASSLTRTVANEQFF	TGTGCCAGCAGCTTAACACGGACAGTAGCCAATGAGCAGTTCTTC
TRBD1	TRBJ2-3	.	TRBV7-9	CASSPQGAGTDTQYF	TGTGCCAGCAGTCCTCAGGGGGCAGGCACAGATACGCAGTATTTT
.	TRBJ2-5	few	TRBV21-1	CASRRDRPIAETQYF	TGTGCCAGCAGGAGGGACAGGCCGATCGCGGAGACCCAGTACTTC
.	TRBJ1-1	few	TRBV13	CASSITPSAEAFF	TGTGCCAGCAGCATTACGCCCAGTGCTGAAGCTTTCTTT
.	TRBJ2-3	.	TRBV4-3	CASSSTDRRSPDTQYF	TGCGCCAGCAGCTCCACGGACAGACGCTCACCCGATACGCAGTATTTT
TRBD1	TRBJ2-7	.	TRBV11-2	CASSETTGAVSYEQYF	TGTGCCAGCAGCGAAACGACAGGGGCGGTCTCCTACGAGCAGTACTTC
TRBD2	TRBJ2-2	once	TRBV19	CASMSRGAMDTGELFF	TGTGCCAGTATGTCGCGGGGGGCCATGGACACCGGGGAGCTGTTTTTT
TRBD1	TRBJ1-6	.	TRBV10-3	CAISPDRGISTLHF	TGTGCCATCAGTCCTGACAGGGGAATAAGTACCCTCCACTTT
.	TRBJ2-2	once	TRBV7-8	CASSPGPTTGTGELFF	TGTGCCAGCAGCCCAGGGCCAACTACGGGCACCGGGGAGCTGTTTTTT
.	TRBJ1-6	.	TRBV19	CATRAWNSPLHF	TGTGCCACCAGGGCATGGAATTCACCCCTCCACTTT
.	TRBJ2-2	.	TRBV4-1	CASSQDTGGANTGELFF	TGCGCCAGCAGCCAGGATACAGGCGGCGCGAACACCGGGGAGCTGTTTTTT
TRBD2	TRBJ2-5	.	TRBV4-3	CASSQDSERGAQYF	TGCGCCAGCAGCCAAGATTCCGAGCGGGGGGCACAGTACTTC
TRBD2	TRBJ2-1	.	TRBV24-1	CATSDSRAGGRVRPNEQFF	TGTGCCACCAGTGATTCGAGGGCGGGAGGGCGAGTCCGCCCTAATGAGCAGTTCTTC
TRBD1	TRBJ1-1	.	TRBV6-6	CASSQDREEAFF	TGTGCCAGCAGTCAAGACAGGGAAGAAGCTTTCTTT
.	TRBJ1-3	.	TRBV30	CAWSVPGAGNTIYF	TGTGCCTGGAGTGTACCAGGGGCTGGAAACACCATATATTTT